The sequence of this TCR beta chain was determined in a study of response to subunit inactivated influenza vaccine. Each CDR3 protein gets one entry after TCRdb re-called the RT-PCR reads with MiXCR. The data show roughly 500,000 distinct CDR3 sequences, around 21% seen once. This clonotype was recorded at least ten times. The CDR3 loop spans 14 amino acids. V shed 2 bases and J shed 2 bases, with 12 bases lying between them. CDR1 is SQVTM and CDR2 is ANQGSEA in the germline V gene. This same sample was also part of a study on T cells expressing NK-cell markers. As reported in that work: UMIs were included in TCR beta cDNA generated by 5'RACE template switching.

This receptor was taken from a man aged 45 to 65 who received an inactivated influenza vaccine. Here the sequenced sample was CD4+ T cells sorted from PBMCs, taken 11 to 12 days after vaccination. The chain couples TRBV29-1 to TRBJ2-5; D gene unclear. CDR3 loop: CSVELAINQETQYF. The DNA of the CDR3 is TGCAGCGTTGAACTGGCAATTAATCAAGAGACCCAGTACTTC.